The TCR beta chain described here comes from a study of CD8 T cells in Susac syndrome. With V trimmed by 6 bases and J by 5 bases, 8 bases remained unmatched. The CDR3 consists of 14 residues. Germline CDR1 and CDR2: MNHEY and SMNVEV (reference sequence). A quantity of roughly 0.5 to 1 ug RNA underwent reverse transcription using random hexamers. TCRdb ran MiXCR on the immunoSEQ multiplex PCR reads and lists one entry per CDR3 protein. The sample has approximately 190,000 distinct CDR3 sequences; 90% to 95% are singletons. The specimen was CD4+ T cells from PBMCs. The clonotype originates from a human donor with Susac syndrome. V is TRBV27 and J is TRBJ2-7, with 9 bases aligning to TRBD1. In nucleotides, the CDR3 is TGTGCCAGCAGCGCACAGGGGGCCTTACACGAGCAGTACTTC. Residues: CASSAQGALHEQYF.